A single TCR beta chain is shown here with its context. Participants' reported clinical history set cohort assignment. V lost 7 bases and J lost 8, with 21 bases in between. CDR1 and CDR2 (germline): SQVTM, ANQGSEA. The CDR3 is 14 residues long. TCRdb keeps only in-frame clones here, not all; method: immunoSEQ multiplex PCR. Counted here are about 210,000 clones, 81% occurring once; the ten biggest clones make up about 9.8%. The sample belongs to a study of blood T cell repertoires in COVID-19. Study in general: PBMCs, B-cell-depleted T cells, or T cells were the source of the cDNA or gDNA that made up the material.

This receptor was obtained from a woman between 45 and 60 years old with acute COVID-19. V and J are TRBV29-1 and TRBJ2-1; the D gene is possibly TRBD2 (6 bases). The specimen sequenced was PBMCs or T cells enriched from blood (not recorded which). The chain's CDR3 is CSAPSETRLDEQFF. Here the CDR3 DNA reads TGCAGCGCTCCTAGCGAGACCCGTTTGGATGAGCAGTTCTTC.